This T cell receptor (beta chain) was sequenced during a study of CD8+CD57+ T cells in acquired aplastic anemia. Points from the study as a whole: The CD8+ Simpson's diversity of patients and controls was not significantly different. Both patients and controls carried the same twenty-nine CD8+ CDR3 sequences.

About this clonotype: The antigen is not known.

Genomic DNA, the template, was used for profiling of the TCR beta VDJ and CDR3. TCRdb re-called the reads through MiXCR, storing one row per CDR3 protein. The sample includes fewer than 300,000 distinct CDR3 sequences, approximately 80% of them seen just once. Patients picked for sequencing had shown CD8+CD57+ cell expansion detected by flow cytometry. V gave up 7 bases and J gave up 0 bases, with 7 bases separating them. The CDR3 covers 13 residues. CDR1 and CDR2 (germline): MNHNY, SVGAGI (reference sequence). The chain is built from TRBV6-6 and TRBJ1-5; D uncertain. The TCR originated in a human donor with aplastic anemia. Sequencing input: sorted CD4+, CD8+, or CD8+CD57+ T cells (not recorded which) from PBMCs. The CDR3 nucleotides are TGTGCCAGCACCGAAGTTAGCAATCAGCCCCAGCATTTT. Translation: CASTEVSNQPQHF.